The clone carrying this TCR beta chain was detected only a few times. A read error may produce the germline difference seen at one junction end. Clones were read by immunoSEQ multiplex PCR, and TCRdb kept only the in-frame ones, dropping some. The sample lists around 1.1 million clones; around 78% were seen once. The V gene's germline CDR1 is MGHDK and CDR2 SYGVNS. CDR3 length: 16 residues. The sample is drawn from a study of shared clonotypes between healthy human individuals. Sequencing input: memory CD4+ T cells from PBMCs. Sample subset: CD45RA-negative fraction. The chain joins TRBV25-1 to TRBJ2-3; 8 bases line up with TRBD2. The clonotype originates from a man aged 18 to 30 in good health. Some clones in this sample may be carry-over from other donors' samples. CDR3 nucleotide sequence: TGTGCCAGCCGTGACTCTCTAGCGGGTGGTGCAGATACGCAGTATTTT. It yields the protein CASRDSLAGGADTQYF.